Listed below are T cell receptor beta chains from one sample, sequenced in a study of T-cell memory formation after mild COVID-19. One entry per CDR3 protein results from TCRdb running MiXCR on the 5' RACE reads. This sample has 250,000 to 350,000 distinct CDR3 sequences, with less than 20% found just once. Sequenced material: PBMCs or a T cell subset sorted from them (not recorded which). The receptor set was obtained from a young man who had mild COVID-19 (a few samples of this study predate the infection). Cell type and time point are not known. Each CDR3 is given with its conserved first and last residue. The order of the fields is J gene, V gene, clone size, D gene, CDR3 protein, CDR3 DNA. A D gene is named only where the DNA matches it firmly. The size entry is marked missing in some rows and otherwise reads once, few, many or a size class.

TRBJ2-3 TRBV7-2 . TRBD1 CASSPGTGGRTDTQYF TGTGCCAGCAGCCCCGGGACAGGGGGACGCACAGATACGCAGTATTTT
TRBJ1-2 TRBV4-3 few . CASSQNGRTSYGYTF TGCGCCAGCAGCCAAAACGGCCGGACTTCGTATGGCTACACCTTC
TRBJ1-4 TRBV7-2 . . CASSRGRTEKLFF TGTGCCAGCAGCAGGGGCCGGACTGAAAAACTGTTTTTT
TRBJ2-5 TRBV29-1 few TRBD1 CSTWDRGQETQYF TGCAGCACCTGGGACAGGGGCCAAGAGACCCAGTACTTC
TRBJ2-7 TRBV5-1 . . CASSFLVSTSSYEQYF TGCGCCAGCAGCTTCCTCGTAAGTACGAGCTCCTACGAGCAGTACTTC
TRBJ2-3 TRBV5-1 few TRBD2 CASSLGLAVPTDTQYF TGCGCCAGCAGCTTGGGGCTAGCGGTTCCCACAGATACGCAGTATTTT
TRBJ1-5 TRBV6-2/TRBV6-3 . . CASSYSGHNQPQHF TGTGCCAGCAGTTACTCGGGTCACAATCAGCCCCAGCATTTT
TRBJ2-1 TRBV24-1 few . CATSDYNNEQFF TGTGCCACCAGTGATTACAATAATGAGCAGTTCTTC
TRBJ2-5 TRBV6-5 many . CASSYGETQYF TGTGCCAGCAGTTATGGGGAGACCCAGTACTTC
TRBJ1-1 TRBV7-9 . . CASSREGPQRAFF TGTGCCAGCAGCCGCGAAGGCCCCCAGAGGGCTTTCTTT
TRBJ2-3 TRBV12-3/TRBV12-4 . TRBD2 CASSLRRLAGAVDTQYF TGTGCCAGCAGTTTAAGGAGACTAGCGGGGGCCGTAGATACGCAGTATTTT
TRBJ1-1 TRBV5-1 few . CASSRGGTSNTEAFF TGCGCCAGCAGCCGGGGAGGCACGTCGAACACTGAAGCTTTCTTT
TRBJ2-3 TRBV5-1 . . CASSLGSQSTDTQYF TGCGCCAGCAGCTTGGGGTCGCAGTCCACAGATACGCAGTATTTT
TRBJ1-1 TRBV6-5 few TRBD1 CATARTGSREAFF TGTGCCACCGCAAGGACAGGGTCTCGTGAAGCTTTCTTT
TRBJ2-3 TRBV5-1 few TRBD2 CASSLRLAAADTQYF TGCGCCAGCAGCTTGCGGCTAGCGGCTGCAGATACGCAGTATTTT
TRBJ1-5 TRBV5-6 . . CASSLNSAGSYSNQPQHF TGTGCCAGCAGCTTGAACTCGGCAGGAAGTTATAGCAATCAGCCCCAGCATTTT
TRBJ2-3 TRBV5-1 few . CASSLVGFGTDTQYF TGCGCCAGCAGCTTGGTCGGGTTCGGCACAGATACGCAGTATTTT
TRBJ2-3 TRBV9 few . CASSVSRGTDTQYF TGTGCCAGCAGCGTGTCCCGGGGCACAGATACGCAGTATTTT
TRBJ2-7 TRBV23-1 . TRBD2 CASSPWGGNSYEQYF TGCGCCAGCAGCCCCTGGGGGGGGAACTCCTACGAGCAGTACTTC
TRBJ1-5 TRBV28 . TRBD1 CASSNDRAANQPQHF TGTGCCAGCAGTAACGACAGGGCGGCCAACCAGCCCCAGCATTTT
TRBJ2-3 TRBV12-3/TRBV12-4 . . CASSPQESTDTQYF TGTGCCAGCAGTCCCCAGGAGTCGACAGATACGCAGTATTTT
TRBJ2-7 TRBV7-2 . . CASSPRRDSYEQYF TGTGCCAGCAGCCCTCGGCGGGACTCCTACGAGCAGTACTTC
TRBJ1-2 TRBV28 few . CASSSDNPYGYTF TGTGCCAGCAGCTCCGACAACCCCTATGGCTACACCTTC
TRBJ2-1 TRBV4-3 few TRBD1 CASSQDGTGTNEQFF TGCGCCAGCAGCCAAGATGGGACAGGGACCAATGAGCAGTTCTTC
TRBJ2-5 TRBV7-6 many TRBD2 CASSITSGGETQYF TGTGCCAGCAGCATCACTAGCGGCGGGGAGACCCAGTACTTC
TRBJ1-5 TRBV10-3 few . CATQSGEGQPQHF TGTGCCACCCAAAGCGGGGAAGGACAGCCCCAGCATTTT
TRBJ1-5 TRBV5-4 . TRBD1 CASSTGTGVNQPQHF TGTGCCAGCAGTACCGGGACAGGGGTCAATCAGCCCCAGCATTTT
TRBJ2-7 TRBV6-2/TRBV6-3 few TRBD1 CATWDRVYEQYF TGTGCCACCTGGGACAGGGTCTACGAGCAGTACTTC
TRBJ1-6 TRBV20-1 . . CSARNRDGISPLHF TGCAGTGCTAGAAACAGGGACGGGATTTCACCCCTCCACTTT
TRBJ1-1 TRBV12-3/TRBV12-4 . . CASSKDETNTEAFF TGTGCCAGCAGCAAGGACGAGACGAACACTGAAGCTTTCTTT
TRBJ1-1 TRBV27 . . CASSLVYHQGFGTEAFF TGTGCCAGCAGTTTAGTCTACCACCAGGGGTTTGGAACTGAAGCTTTCTTT
TRBJ1-5 TRBV7-8 . TRBD1 CSCQQGAQASNQPQHF TGTTCCTGTCAACAGGGGGCCCAGGCCAGCAATCAGCCCCAGCATTTT
TRBJ2-7 TRBV5-6 . . CASRSQGESLKQYF TGTGCCAGCAGGTCCCAGGGAGAATCCCTCAAGCAGTACTTC
TRBJ2-7 TRBV5-1 few TRBD2 CASSLASRGGYEQYF TGCGCCAGCAGCTTGGCTTCTCGCGGGGGCTACGAGCAGTACTTC
TRBJ2-5 TRBV11-2 many TRBD1 CASSIHTGQGETQYF TGTGCCAGCAGCATCCATACGGGACAGGGAGAGACCCAGTACTTC
TRBJ2-3 TRBV6-2/TRBV6-3 many . CASSDFLATDTQYF TGTGCCAGCAGTGATTTTTTAGCGACAGATACGCAGTATTTT
TRBJ2-3 TRBV29-1 . TRBD1 CSCRGQGASSTDTQYF TGCAGCTGCCGGGGACAGGGGGCTTCTAGCACAGATACGCAGTATTTT
TRBJ2-7 TRBV12-3/TRBV12-4 . TRBD1 CASSPGQGGEQYF TGTGCCAGCAGCCCGGGACAGGGGGGCGAGCAGTACTTC
TRBJ2-1 TRBV4-3 many . CASSQDGDEQFF TGCGCCAGCAGCCAAGATGGCGATGAGCAGTTCTTC
TRBJ1-6 TRBV20-1 . . CSAGAGDPKDNSPLHF TGCAGTGCTGGGGCGGGGGACCCGAAGGATAATTCACCCCTCCACTTT
TRBJ2-5 TRBV4-1 few . CASSQAWGETQYF TGCGCCAGCAGCCAAGCATGGGGGGAGACCCAGTACTTC
TRBJ1-4 TRBV7-2 many TRBD1 CASSGWDRERGRANEKLFF TGTGCCAGCAGCGGCTGGGACAGGGAACGAGGGAGGGCTAATGAAAAACTGTTTTTT
TRBJ2-1 TRBV4-1 . . CASSQGATSEQFF TGCGCCAGCAGCCAAGGGGCAACCAGTGAGCAGTTCTTC